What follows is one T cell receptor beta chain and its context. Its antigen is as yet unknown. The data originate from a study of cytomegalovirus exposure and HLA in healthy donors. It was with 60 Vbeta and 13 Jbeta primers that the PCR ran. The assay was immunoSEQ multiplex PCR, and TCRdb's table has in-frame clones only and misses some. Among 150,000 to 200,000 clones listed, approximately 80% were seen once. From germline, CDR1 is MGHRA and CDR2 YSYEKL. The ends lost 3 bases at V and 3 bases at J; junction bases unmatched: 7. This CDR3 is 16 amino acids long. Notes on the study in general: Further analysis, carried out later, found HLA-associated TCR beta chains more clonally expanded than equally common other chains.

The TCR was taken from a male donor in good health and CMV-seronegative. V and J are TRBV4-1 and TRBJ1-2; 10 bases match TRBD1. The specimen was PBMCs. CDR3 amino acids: CASSHQRQGAYYGYTF. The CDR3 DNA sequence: TGCGCCAGCAGCCACCAGAGACAGGGGGCATACTATGGCTACACCTTC.